This T cell receptor (beta chain) was documented in a study of T cells in Graves' hyperthyroidism and ophthalmopathy. This clonotype was picked up many times. Authors of the study amplified TCR beta CDR3 regions from RNA transcripts. In the first-round RT-PCR of the TCR CDR3, the HTBI primer set was used. TCRdb re-analysed the multiplex PCR reads in MiXCR, keeping a single row per CDR3 protein. The table lists 550,000 to 850,000 distinct CDR3 sequences, under 20% of them singletons. The V and J ends lost 1 base and 4 bases respectively, with 10 bases between them. This CDR3 contains 14 residues. This chain joins TRBV12-3 or TRBV12-4 and TRBJ1-2; D is possibly TRBD1 (5 bases). Sequencing used blood. The source of this sequence is a woman between 50 and 59 years old with Graves' hyperthyroidism that later progressed to Graves' ophthalmopathy. The CDR3 protein is CASSLVGAPYGYTF. CDR3 DNA sequence: TGTGCCAGCAGTTTAGTAGGGGCGCCCTATGGCTACACCTTC.